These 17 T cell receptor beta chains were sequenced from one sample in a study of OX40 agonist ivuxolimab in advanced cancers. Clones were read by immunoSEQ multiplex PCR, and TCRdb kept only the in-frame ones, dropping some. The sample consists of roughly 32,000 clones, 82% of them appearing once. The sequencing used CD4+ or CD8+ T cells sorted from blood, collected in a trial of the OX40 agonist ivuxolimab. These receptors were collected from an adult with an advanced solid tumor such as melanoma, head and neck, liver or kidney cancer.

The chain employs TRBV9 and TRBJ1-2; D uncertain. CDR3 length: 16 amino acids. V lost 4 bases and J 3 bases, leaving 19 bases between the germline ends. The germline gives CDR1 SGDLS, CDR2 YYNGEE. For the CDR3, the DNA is TGTGCCAGCAGCATCCTCGGCACGTCTCCTGACTATGGCTACACCTTC. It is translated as CASSILGTSPDYGYTF.

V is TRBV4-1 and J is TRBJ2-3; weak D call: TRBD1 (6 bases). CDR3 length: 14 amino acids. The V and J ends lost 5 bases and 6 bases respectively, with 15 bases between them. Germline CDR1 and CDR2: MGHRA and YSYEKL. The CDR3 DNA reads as TGCGCCAGCAGCTTACAGGGAAAAGGTGATACGCAGTATTTT. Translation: CASSLQGKGDTQYF.

As DNA, the CDR3 is TGCGCCAGCAGCCATCCAGGGGGAGCAGAGACCCAGTACTTC. This codes for CASSHPGGAETQYF. The chain has TRBV5-1 and TRBJ2-5; 7 nucleotides line up with TRBD1. CDR1 and CDR2 (germline): SGHRS, YFSETQ. This CDR3 is built from 14 residues. V lost 4 bases to trimming and J lost 4 bases; unmatched junction nucleotides: 7.

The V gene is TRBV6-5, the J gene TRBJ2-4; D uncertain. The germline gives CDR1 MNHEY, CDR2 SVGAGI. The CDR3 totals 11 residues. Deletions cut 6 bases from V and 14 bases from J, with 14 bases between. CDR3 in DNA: TGTGCCAGCAGGCAGGTCGGGCGCGAGTACTTC. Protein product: CASRQVGREYF.

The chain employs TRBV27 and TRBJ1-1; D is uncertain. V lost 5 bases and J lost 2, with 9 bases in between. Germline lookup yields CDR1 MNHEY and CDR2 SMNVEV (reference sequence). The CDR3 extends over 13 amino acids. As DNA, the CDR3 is TGTGCCAGCAGTGCCCGCGGAAACACTGAAGCTTTCTTT. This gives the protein CASSARGNTEAFF.

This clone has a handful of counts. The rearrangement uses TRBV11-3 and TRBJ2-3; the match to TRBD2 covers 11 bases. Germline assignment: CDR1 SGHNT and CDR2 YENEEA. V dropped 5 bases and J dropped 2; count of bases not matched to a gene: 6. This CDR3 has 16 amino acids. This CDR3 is CASSPGLAAITDTQYF. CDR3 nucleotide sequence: TGTGCCAGCAGCCCGGGACTAGCGGCCATCACAGATACGCAGTATTTT.

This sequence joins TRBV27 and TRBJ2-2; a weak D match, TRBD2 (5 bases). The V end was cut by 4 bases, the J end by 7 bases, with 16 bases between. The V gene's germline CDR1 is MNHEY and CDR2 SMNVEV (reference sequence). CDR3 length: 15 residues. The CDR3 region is CASSSTAGYGGELFF. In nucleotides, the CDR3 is TGTGCCAGCAGTTCAACGGCGGGTTACGGCGGGGAGCTGTTTTTT.

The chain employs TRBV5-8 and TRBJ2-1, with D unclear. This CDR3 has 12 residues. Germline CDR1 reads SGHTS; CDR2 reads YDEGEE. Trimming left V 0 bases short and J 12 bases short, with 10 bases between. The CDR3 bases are TGTGCCAGCAGCTTGGTAGGCCCCTTGCAGTTCTTC. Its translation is CASSLVGPLQFF.

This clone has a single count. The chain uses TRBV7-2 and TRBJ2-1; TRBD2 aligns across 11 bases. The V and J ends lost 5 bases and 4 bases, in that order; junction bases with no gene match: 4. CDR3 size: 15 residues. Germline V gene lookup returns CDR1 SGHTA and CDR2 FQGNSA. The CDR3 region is CASSTLAGAYNEQFF. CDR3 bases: TGTGCCAGCAGCACACTAGCGGGGGCGTACAATGAGCAGTTCTTC.

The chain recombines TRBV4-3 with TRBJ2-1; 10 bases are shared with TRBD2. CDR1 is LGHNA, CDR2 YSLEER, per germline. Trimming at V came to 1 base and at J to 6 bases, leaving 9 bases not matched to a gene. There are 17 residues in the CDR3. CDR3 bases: TGCGCCAGCAGCCAAGTGTCAGCGGGAGGGCGGGGCAATGAGCAGTTCTTC. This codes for CASSQVSAGGRGNEQFF.

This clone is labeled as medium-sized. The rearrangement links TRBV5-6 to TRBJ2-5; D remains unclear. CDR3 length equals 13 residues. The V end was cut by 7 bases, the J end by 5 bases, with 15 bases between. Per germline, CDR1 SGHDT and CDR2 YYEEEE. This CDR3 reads CASRPGLIETQYF. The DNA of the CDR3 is TGTGCCAGCCGCCCAGGTCTCATTGAGACCCAGTACTTC.

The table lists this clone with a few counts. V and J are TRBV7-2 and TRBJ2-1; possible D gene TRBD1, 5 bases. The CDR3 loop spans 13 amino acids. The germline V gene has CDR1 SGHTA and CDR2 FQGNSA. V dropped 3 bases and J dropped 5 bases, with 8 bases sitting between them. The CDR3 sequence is CASSLGQNNEQFF. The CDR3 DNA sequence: TGTGCCAGCAGCTTGGGGCAAAACAATGAGCAGTTCTTC.

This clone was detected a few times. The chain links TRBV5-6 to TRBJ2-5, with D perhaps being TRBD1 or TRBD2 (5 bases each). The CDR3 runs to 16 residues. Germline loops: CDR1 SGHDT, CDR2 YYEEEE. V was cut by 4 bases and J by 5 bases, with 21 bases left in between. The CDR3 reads CASSTSGRLVGETQYF. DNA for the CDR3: TGTGCCAGCAGCACTTCGGGACGGCTGGTGGGTGAGACCCAGTACTTC.

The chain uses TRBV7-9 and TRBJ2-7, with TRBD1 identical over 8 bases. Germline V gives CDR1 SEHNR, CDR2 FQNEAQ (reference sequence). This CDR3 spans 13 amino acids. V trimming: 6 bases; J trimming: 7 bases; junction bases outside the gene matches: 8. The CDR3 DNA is TGTGCCAGCAGATCGGGACAGGCCAGGGAGCAGTACTTC. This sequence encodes CASRSGQAREQYF.

The CDR3 spells CASSSRGFNEKLFF. The CDR3 nucleotides read TGTGCCAGCAGTTCCCGGGGCTTCAATGAAAAACTGTTTTTT. The V call is TRBV6-5, the J call TRBJ1-4; tentatively, D is TRBD1 (5 bases). Trimming shortened V by 4 bases and J by 5 bases, and 11 bases separated the two germline ends. Per germline, CDR1 MNHEY and CDR2 SVGAGI. The CDR3 runs 14 residues.

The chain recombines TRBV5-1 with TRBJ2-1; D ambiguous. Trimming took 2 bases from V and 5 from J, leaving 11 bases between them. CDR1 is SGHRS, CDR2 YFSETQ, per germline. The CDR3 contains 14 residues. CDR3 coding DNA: TGCGCCAGCAGCTTAAGACCCCAGGACAATGAGCAGTTCTTC. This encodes CASSLRPQDNEQFF.

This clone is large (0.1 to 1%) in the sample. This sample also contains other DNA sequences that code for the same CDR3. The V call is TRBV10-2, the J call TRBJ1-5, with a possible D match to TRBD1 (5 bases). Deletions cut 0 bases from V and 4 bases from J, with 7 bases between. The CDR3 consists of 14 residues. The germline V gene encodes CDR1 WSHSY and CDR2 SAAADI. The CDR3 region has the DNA TGCGCCAGCAGTGAGTCGGGGCTTAATCAGCCCCAGCATTTT. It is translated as CASSESGLNQPQHF.